This TCR beta chain stems from a study of blood T cells in healthy people across ages. Study details: Capture via template switching afforded approximately one barcoded beta molecule per two T cells.

This clonotype appeared many times. At one end, the junction sequence differs from germline, possibly due to a read error. With a J-beta primer mix and a sample-barcoded 5' primer, a second PCR ran 7 to 11 cycles. One entry per CDR3 protein, called by TCRdb with MiXCR from the 5' RACE reads. The sample contains under 2 million distinct CDR3 sequences, roughly 30% of which appear only once. Looked up from germline, CDR1 is MNHEY and CDR2 is SMNVEV (reference sequence). CDR3 length: 13 residues. The authors extracted at least 5 micrograms of total RNA per sample. V is TRBV27 and J is TRBJ2-7; perhaps TRBD2 as D (5 bases). This TCR came from a woman in her 30s in good health. The sequencing input was blood. The CDR3 here is CASSSGLSYEQYF. CDR3 sequence (DNA): TGCGCCAGCAGCTCAGGACTCTCCTACGAGCAGTACTTC.